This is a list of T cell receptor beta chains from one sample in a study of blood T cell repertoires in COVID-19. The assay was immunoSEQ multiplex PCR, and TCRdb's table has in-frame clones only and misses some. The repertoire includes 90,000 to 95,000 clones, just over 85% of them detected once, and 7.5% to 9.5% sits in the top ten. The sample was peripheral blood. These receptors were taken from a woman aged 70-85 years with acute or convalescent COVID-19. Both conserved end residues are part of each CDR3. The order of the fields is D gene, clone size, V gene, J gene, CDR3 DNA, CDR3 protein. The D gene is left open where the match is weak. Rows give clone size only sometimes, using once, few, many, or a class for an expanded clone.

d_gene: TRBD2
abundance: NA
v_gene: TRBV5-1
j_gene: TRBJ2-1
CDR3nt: TGCGCCAGCAGCGAAGGACTAGCGGGAGTACAGGAGCAGTTCTTC
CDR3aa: CASSEGLAGVQEQFF

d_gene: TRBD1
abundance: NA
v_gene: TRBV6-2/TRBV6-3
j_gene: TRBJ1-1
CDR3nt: TGTGCCAGCAGCAGGACAGGGATGAACACTGAAGCTTTCTTT
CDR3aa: CASSRTGMNTEAFF

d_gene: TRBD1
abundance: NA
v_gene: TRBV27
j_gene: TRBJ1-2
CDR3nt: TGTGCCAGCAGTTTAAAAGGACAGGGGCATGGCTACACCTTC
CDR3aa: CASSLKGQGHGYTF

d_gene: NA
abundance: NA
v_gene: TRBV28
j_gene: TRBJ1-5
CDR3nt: TGTGCCAGCAGTTTGGGGGGGAATAGCAATCAGCCCCAGCATTTT
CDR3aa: CASSLGGNSNQPQHF

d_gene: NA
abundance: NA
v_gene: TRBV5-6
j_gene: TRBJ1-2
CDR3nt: TGTGCCAGCAGCCAGATTAAAGGGACAAATATTTATGGCTACACCTTC
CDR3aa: CASSQIKGTNIYGYTF

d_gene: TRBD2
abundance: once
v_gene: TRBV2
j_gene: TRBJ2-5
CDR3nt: TGTGCCAGCAGTGATTCCGGGGGGAACCAAGAGACCCAGTACTTC
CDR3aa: CASSDSGGNQETQYF

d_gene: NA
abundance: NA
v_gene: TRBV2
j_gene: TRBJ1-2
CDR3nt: TGTGCCAGCAGTGGTCAGACAGGTCGAGACTATGGCTACACCTTC
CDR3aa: CASSGQTGRDYGYTF

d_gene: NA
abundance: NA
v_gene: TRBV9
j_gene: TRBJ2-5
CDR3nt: TGTGCCAGCAGCGTAGGAGCAGGAGGCGACGCCTATTACTTC
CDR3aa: CASSVGAGGDAYYF

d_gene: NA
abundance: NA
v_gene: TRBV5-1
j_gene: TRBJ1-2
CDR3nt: TGCGCCAGCAGCACAAGGGGGTCCGGGAACTATGGCTACACCTTC
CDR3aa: CASSTRGSGNYGYTF

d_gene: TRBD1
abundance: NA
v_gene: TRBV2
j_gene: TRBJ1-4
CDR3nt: TGTGCCAGCAGTGGAGGGCCTGGGACAGAAATTGAAAAACTGTTTTTT
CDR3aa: CASSGGPGTEIEKLFF

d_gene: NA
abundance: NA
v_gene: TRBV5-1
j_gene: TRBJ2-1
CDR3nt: TGCGCCAGCAGCTTGGATGGCGGCTCCTACAATGAGCAGTTCTTC
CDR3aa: CASSLDGGSYNEQFF

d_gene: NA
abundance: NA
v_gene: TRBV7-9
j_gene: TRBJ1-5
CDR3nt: TGTGCCAGCAGGAACGACGGAGGCAATCAGCCCCAGCATTTT
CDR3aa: CASRNDGGNQPQHF

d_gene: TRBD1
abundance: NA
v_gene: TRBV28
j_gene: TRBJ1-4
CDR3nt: TGTGCCAGCATAGACAGGGGGCGTACTGAAAAACTGTTTTTT
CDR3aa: CASIDRGRTEKLFF

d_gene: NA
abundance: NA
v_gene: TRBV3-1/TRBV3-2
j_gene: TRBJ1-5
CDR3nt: TGTGCCAGCAGCCAAGGGGGCGAGCCCCAGCATTTT
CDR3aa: CASSQGGEPQHF

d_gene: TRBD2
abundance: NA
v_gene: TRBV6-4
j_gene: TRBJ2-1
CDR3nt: TGTGCCAGCAGTGACTCTAGCGGGGGGGCCTTTGAGCAGTTCTTC
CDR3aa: CASSDSSGGAFEQFF

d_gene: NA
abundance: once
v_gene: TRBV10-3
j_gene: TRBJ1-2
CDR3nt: TGTGCCATCAAGACAGGAGCTACCGAGTATGGCTACACCTTC
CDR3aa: CAIKTGATEYGYTF

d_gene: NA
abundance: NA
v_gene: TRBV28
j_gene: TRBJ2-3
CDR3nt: TGTGCCAGCATTAGGATCACAGATAGCACAGATACGCAGTATTTT
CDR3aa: CASIRITDSTDTQYF

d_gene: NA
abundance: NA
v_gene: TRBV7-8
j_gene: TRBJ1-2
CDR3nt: TGTGCCAGCAGCTTACGGTTCAACTATGGCTACACCTTC
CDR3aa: CASSLRFNYGYTF

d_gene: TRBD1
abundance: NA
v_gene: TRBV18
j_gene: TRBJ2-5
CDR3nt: TGTGCCAGCTCACTGAAGACAGGGAGCGAGACCCAGTACTTC
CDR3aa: CASSLKTGSETQYF

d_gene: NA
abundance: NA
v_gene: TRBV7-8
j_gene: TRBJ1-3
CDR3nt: TGTGCCAGCAGCTTTGAGGCCGGGGCTGGAAACACCATATATTTT
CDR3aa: CASSFEAGAGNTIYF

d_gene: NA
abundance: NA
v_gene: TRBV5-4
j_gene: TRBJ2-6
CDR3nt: TGTGCCAGCAGCCGCGCCGCGACTAGGCCCTCAGGGGCCAACGTCCTGACTTTC
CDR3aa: CASSRAATRPSGANVLTF

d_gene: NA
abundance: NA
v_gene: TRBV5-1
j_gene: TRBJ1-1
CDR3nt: TGCGCCAGCAGCTTGGGCAGGGGAACTGAAGCTTTCTTT
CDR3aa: CASSLGRGTEAFF

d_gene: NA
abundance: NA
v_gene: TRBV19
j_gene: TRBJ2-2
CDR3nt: TGTGCCAGTAGTTGGCGGGAAGTTTCTACCGGGGAGCTGTTTTTT
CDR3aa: CASSWREVSTGELFF